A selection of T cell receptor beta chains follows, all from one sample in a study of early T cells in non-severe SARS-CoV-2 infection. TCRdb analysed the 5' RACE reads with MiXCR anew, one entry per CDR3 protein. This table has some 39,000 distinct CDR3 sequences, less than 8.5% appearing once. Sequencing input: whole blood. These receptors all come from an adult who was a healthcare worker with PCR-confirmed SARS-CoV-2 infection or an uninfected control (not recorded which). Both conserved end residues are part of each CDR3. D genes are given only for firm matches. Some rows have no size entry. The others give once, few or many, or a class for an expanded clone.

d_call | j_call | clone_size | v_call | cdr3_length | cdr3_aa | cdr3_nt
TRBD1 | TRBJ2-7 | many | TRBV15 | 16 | CATSVRPGQLNYEQYF | TGTGCCACCAGCGTACGCCCGGGACAGCTTAATTACGAGCAGTACTTC
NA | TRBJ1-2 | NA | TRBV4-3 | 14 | CASSQDRGGYGYTF | TGCGCCAGCAGCCAAGATAGAGGGGGCTATGGCTACACCTTC
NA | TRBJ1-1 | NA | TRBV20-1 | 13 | CSARKLGELEAFF | TGCAGTGCTAGAAAGTTGGGGGAGCTTGAAGCTTTCTTT
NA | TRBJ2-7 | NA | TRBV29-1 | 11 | CSVGPAYEQYF | TGCAGCGTCGGGCCGGCCTACGAGCAGTACTTC
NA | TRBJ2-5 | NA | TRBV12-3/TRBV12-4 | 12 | CASSFEGMVQYF | TGTGCCAGCAGTTTTGAAGGGATGGTCCAGTACTTC
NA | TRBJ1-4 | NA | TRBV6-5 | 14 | CASSYLFPIEKLFF | TGTGCCAGCAGTTACCTTTTCCCTATCGAAAAACTGTTTTTT
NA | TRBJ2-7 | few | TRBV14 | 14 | CASSQPGSYGEQYF | TGTGCCAGCAGCCAACCCGGGAGCTACGGGGAGCAGTACTTC
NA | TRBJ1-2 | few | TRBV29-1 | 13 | CSVVVDSFYGYTF | TGCAGCGTTGTGGTGGACTCGTTCTATGGCTACACCTTC
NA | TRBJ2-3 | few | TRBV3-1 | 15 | CASSQGPEVTDTQYF | TGTGCCAGCAGCCAAGGCCCCGAGGTGACAGATACGCAGTATTTT
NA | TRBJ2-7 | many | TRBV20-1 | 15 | CSARNGGGGNYEQYF | TGCAGTGCTAGGAATGGCGGGGGCGGAAACTACGAGCAGTACTTC
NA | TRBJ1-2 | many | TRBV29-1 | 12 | CSGGDDRYGYTF | TGCAGCGGGGGCGATGACCGCTATGGCTACACCTTC
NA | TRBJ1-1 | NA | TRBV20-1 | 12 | CSATDKGTEAFF | TGCAGTGCTACAGACAAGGGGACCGAAGCTTTCTTT
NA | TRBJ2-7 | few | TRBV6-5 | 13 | CASSYSQGFEQYF | TGTGCCAGCAGTTACAGCCAAGGCTTTGAGCAGTACTTC
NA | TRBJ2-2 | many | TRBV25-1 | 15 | CASTVGGRDTGELFF | TGTGCCAGCACGGTCGGGGGGCGGGACACCGGGGAGCTGTTTTTT
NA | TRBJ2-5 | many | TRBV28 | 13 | CAITPRIGETQYF | TGTGCCATTACCCCCCGGATAGGGGAGACCCAGTACTTC
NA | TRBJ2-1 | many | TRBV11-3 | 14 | CASSQGRDDNEQFF | TGTGCCAGCAGCCAAGGGCGCGATGACAATGAGCAGTTCTTC
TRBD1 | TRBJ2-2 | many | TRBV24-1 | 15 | CATSVGTGDYGELFF | TGTGCCACCAGTGTCGGGACAGGGGACTACGGGGAGCTGTTTTTT
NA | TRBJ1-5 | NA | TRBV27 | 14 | CASSLAGSNQPRHF | TGTGCCAGCAGTTTAGCAGGAAGCAATCAGCCCCGGCATTTT
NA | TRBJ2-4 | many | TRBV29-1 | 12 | CSVGLSGNIQYF | TGCAGCGTTGGCTTATCCGGGAACATTCAGTACTTC
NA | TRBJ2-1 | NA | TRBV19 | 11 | CASSVYNEQFF | TGTGCCAGTAGTGTCTACAATGAGCAGTTCTTC
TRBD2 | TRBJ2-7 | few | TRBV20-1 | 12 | CSPSGGRYEQYF | TGCAGTCCGAGCGGGGGGAGGTACGAGCAGTACTTC
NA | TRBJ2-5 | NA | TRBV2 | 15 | CASTSEGGTEETQYF | TGTGCCAGCACCTCAGAGGGGGGGACCGAAGAGACCCAGTACTTC
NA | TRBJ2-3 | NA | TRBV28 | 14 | CASSLSYKGDTQYF | TGTGCCAGCAGTTTATCCTACAAGGGAGATACGCAGTATTTT
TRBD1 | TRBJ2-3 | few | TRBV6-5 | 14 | CASSYGQGTDTQYF | TGTGCCAGCAGTTACGGACAGGGCACAGATACGCAGTATTTT
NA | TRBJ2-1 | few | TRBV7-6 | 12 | CASSSRRDEQFF | TGTGCCAGCAGTTCCCGAAGGGATGAGCAGTTCTTC
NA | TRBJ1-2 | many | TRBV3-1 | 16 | CASSQDDWSHNYGYTF | TGTGCCAGCAGCCAAGATGACTGGAGCCATAACTATGGCTACACCTTC
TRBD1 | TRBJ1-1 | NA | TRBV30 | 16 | CAWSVWTGGSDTEAFF | TGTGCCTGGAGTGTCTGGACAGGGGGCTCGGACACTGAAGCTTTCTTT
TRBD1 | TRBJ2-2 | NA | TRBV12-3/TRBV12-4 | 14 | CASNATGGNGELFF | TGTGCCAGCAACGCAACAGGGGGCAACGGGGAGCTGTTTTTT
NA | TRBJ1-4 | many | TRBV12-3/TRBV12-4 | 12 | CASSFRGEKLFF | TGTGCCAGCAGTTTCCGCGGGGAAAAACTGTTTTTT
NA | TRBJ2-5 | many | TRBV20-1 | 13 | CSASGTDQETQYF | TGCAGTGCTTCTGGGACGGACCAAGAGACCCAGTACTTC
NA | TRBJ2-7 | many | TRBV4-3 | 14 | CASSRRQETYEQYF | TGCGCCAGCAGCCGGCGACAGGAGACCTACGAGCAGTACTTC
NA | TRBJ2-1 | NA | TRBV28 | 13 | CASSQPHSNEQFF | TGTGCCAGCAGCCAACCCCACAGCAATGAGCAGTTCTTC
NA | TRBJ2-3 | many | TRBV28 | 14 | CASSNSARSDTQYF | TGTGCCAGCAGCAACAGTGCCCGATCCGATACGCAGTATTTT
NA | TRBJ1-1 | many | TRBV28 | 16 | CASSVEQGIMNTEAFF | TGTGCCAGCAGTGTTGAACAGGGAATTATGAACACTGAAGCTTTCTTT
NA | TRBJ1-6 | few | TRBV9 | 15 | CASSTGDGYNSPLHF | TGTGCCAGCAGCACCGGAGACGGCTATAATTCACCCCTCCACTTT
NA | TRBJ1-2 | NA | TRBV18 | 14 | CASSPQKIHNGYTF | TGTGCCAGCTCACCCCAAAAGATTCACAATGGCTACACCTTC
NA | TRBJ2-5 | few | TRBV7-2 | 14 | CASSLGPIQETQYF | TGTGCCAGCAGCTTAGGACCTATCCAAGAGACCCAGTACTTC